Following are 14 T cell receptor beta chains from one sample sequenced in a study of T-cell memory formation after mild COVID-19. TCRdb re-called the 5' RACE reads through MiXCR, storing one row per CDR3 protein. The sample records 400,000 to 550,000 distinct CDR3 sequences, nearly 25% being singletons. Sequenced input: PBMCs or a T cell subset sorted from them (not recorded which). The receptors were sampled from an adult woman who had mild COVID-19 (a few samples of this study predate the infection). Cell type and time point are not known.

This clonotype turned up a few times. The chain combines TRBV19 with TRBJ1-5; no firm D call. The germline V gene encodes CDR1 LNHDA and CDR2 SQIVND (reference sequence). The CDR3 extends over 12 amino acids. Trimming took 1 base from V and 5 from J, leaving 3 bases between them. CDR3 in amino acids: CASSIGDQPQHF. CDR3 nucleotides: TGTGCCAGTAGTATAGGGGATCAGCCCCAGCATTTT.

This clonotype was seen a single time. The chain uses TRBV7-9 and TRBJ2-1; tentative D call: TRBD1 (7 bases). There are 17 residues in the CDR3. CDR1 and CDR2 from the germline V gene are SEHNR and FQNEAQ (reference sequence). Trimming took 5 bases from V and 5 from J, leaving 22 bases between them. The CDR3 DNA reads TGTGCCAGCAGCGCCACTACCATCATCAGGGGGGACAATGAGCAGTTCTTC. This sequence encodes CASSATTIIRGDNEQFF.

This clonotype came up a few times. The V and J genes are TRBV5-1 and TRBJ2-3, with 7 bases lining up with TRBD2. Germline V gene lookup returns CDR1 SGHRS and CDR2 YFSETQ. The ends lost 0 bases at V and 2 bases at J; junction bases unmatched: 6. This CDR3 has 16 amino acids. The CDR3 protein is CASSLALAAYTDTQYF. In DNA form, the CDR3 reads TGCGCCAGCAGCTTGGCCCTAGCGGCCTACACAGATACGCAGTATTTT.

This clonotype occurred a few times. The chain joins TRBV12-3 or TRBV12-4 to TRBJ2-2; possible D gene TRBD1, 7 bases. There are 18 residues in the CDR3. Trimming pared 4 bases from V and 3 bases from J, leaving 21 bases between. The CDR3 sequence is CASSSSYRGQRDTGELFF. The DNA for the CDR3 is TGTGCCAGCAGTTCCTCATATCGGGGACAGCGGGACACCGGGGAGCTGTTTTTT.

A few counts support this clonotype. The chain carries TRBV24-1 and TRBJ2-1; 11 nucleotides align to TRBD2. This CDR3 spans 16 amino acids. Germline CDR1 and CDR2: KGHDR and SFDVKD. Trimming removed 4 bases from V and 6 bases from J; junction bases left unmatched: 7. The CDR3 protein is CATSDVGSGRVNEQFF. The CDR3 DNA is TGTGCCACCAGTGACGTTGGTAGCGGGAGGGTCAATGAGCAGTTCTTC.

This rearrangement joins TRBV7-8 to TRBJ1-1, with D uncertain. Germline CDR1 is SGHVS and CDR2 is FQNEAQ. The CDR3 length is 13 residues. V was cut by 1 base and J by 2 bases, with 5 bases left in between. For the CDR3, the DNA is TGTGCCAGCAGCTTAGAAACCAACACTGAAGCTTTCTTT. Translation gives CASSLETNTEAFF.

This clonotype was picked up a small number of times. The chain recombines TRBV4-2 with TRBJ2-5; 10 positions agree with TRBD2. The CDR3 loop spans 17 amino acids. Germline V CDR1 and CDR2: LGHNA, YNFKEQ. Trimming took 1 base from V and 4 from J; bases not matched to a gene: 9. The CDR3 protein is CASSQAASGSIAETQYF. The CDR3 DNA reads TGTGCCAGCAGCCAAGCGGCTAGCGGGAGTATCGCAGAGACCCAGTACTTC.

The CDR3 loop reads CASSLRQDLNSPLHF. The DNA for the CDR3 is TGTGCCAGCAGCTTGCGACAGGACCTTAATTCACCCCTCCACTTT. The chain is built from TRBV5-5 and TRBJ1-6, with a weak D call TRBD1 (6 bases). The germline V gene encodes CDR1 SGHKS and CDR2 YYEKEE (reference sequence). Deletions cut 1 base from V and 6 bases from J, with 11 bases between. The CDR3 loop spans 15 amino acids.

This clonotype was seen only a few times. The V call is TRBV9, the J call TRBJ2-7; 9 bases are a match to TRBD1. V was clipped by 1 base and J by 5 bases; unmatched bases: 13. The CDR3 runs to 17 residues. Per the germline V gene, CDR1 is SGDLS and CDR2 is YYNGEE. The CDR3 nucleotides read TGTGCCAGCAGCGTAACTCCGACAGGGGGTAGATTTGACGAGCAGTACTTC. It translates to CASSVTPTGGRFDEQYF.

This clonotype was recorded a few times. The rearrangement uses TRBV9 and TRBJ1-4; D gene unclear. The germline CDR1 and CDR2 sequences are SGDLS and YYNGEE. V gave up 0 bases and J gave up 5 bases, with 8 bases separating them. This CDR3 is built from 14 residues. CDR3 DNA: TGTGCCAGCAGCGTAGGACTGAAGAATGAAAAACTGTTTTTT. Translated, it gives CASSVGLKNEKLFF.

The rearrangement uses TRBV20-1 and TRBJ2-3; D is uncertain. V was cut by 3 bases and J by 0 bases, with 13 bases left in between. This CDR3 spans 15 amino acids. Germline V gene lookup returns CDR1 DFQATT and CDR2 SNEGSKA (reference sequence). CDR3 sequence: CSARRPGSSTDTQYF. CDR3 in DNA: TGCAGTGCTAGGCGGCCCGGCTCTAGCACAGATACGCAGTATTTT.

The V and J genes are TRBV19 and TRBJ2-2; TRBD1 matches at 10 bases. Germline CDR1 reads LNHDA; CDR2 reads SQIVND (reference sequence). This CDR3 contains 17 residues. V was pared by 3 bases and J by 1 base, with 5 bases of the junction left unmatched. CDR3 sequence: CASSISWTGGNTGELFF. The DNA of the CDR3 is TGTGCCAGTAGTATTTCGTGGACAGGGGGGAACACCGGGGAGCTGTTTTTT.

This clonotype was counted a few times. The chain employs TRBV11-2 and TRBJ1-6; D may be TRBD1 (5 bases). The ends were cut back, 1 base at V and 11 bases at J, with 15 bases in the middle. The CDR3 runs to 15 residues. Germline CDR1 is SGHAT and CDR2 is FQNNGV. The CDR3 loop is CASSLGGTDWAPLHF. In DNA, the CDR3 is TGTGCCAGCAGCTTAGGAGGGACGGACTGGGCACCCCTCCACTTT.

This chain uses TRBV7-2 with TRBJ2-3; possibly TRBD1 for D (6 bases). The CDR3 has 15 amino acids. V lost 1 base and J lost 2, with 10 bases in between. The germline V gene encodes CDR1 SGHTA and CDR2 FQGNSA. The CDR3 here is CASSLDRDTTDTQYF. The DNA of the CDR3 is TGTGCCAGCAGCTTAGACAGGGACACCACAGATACGCAGTATTTT.